The 9 T cell receptor beta chains given below trace back to one sample, sequenced in a study of cytomegalovirus exposure and HLA in healthy donors. The PCR contained 60 Vbeta and 13 Jbeta primers. The table came from immunoSEQ multiplex PCR; TCRdb's copy has only in-frame clones and leaves some out. Seen here are about 81,000 clones, about three quarters observed once, and the top ten hold around 3.1%. Sequenced sample: PBMCs. These receptors originate from a man in his fifties in good health and CMV-seropositive.

This clone was counted once. This specimen includes other DNA sequences encoding the same CDR3. The chain uses TRBV5-4 and TRBJ2-1, with TRBD2 matching 7 bases. V lost 2 bases to trimming and J lost 7 bases; unmatched junction nucleotides: 0. The CDR3 is made up of 12 amino acids. The V gene's germline CDR1 is SGHNT and CDR2 YYREEE (reference sequence). The CDR3 is CASSLLANEQFF. The DNA for the CDR3 is TGTGCCAGCAGCTTACTAGCGAATGAGCAGTTCTTC.

The rearrangement joins TRBV4-3 to TRBJ1-1; 8 nucleotides match TRBD1. Germline assignment: CDR1 LGHNA and CDR2 YSLEER. There are 15 residues in the CDR3. The junction had 4 bases not matched to a gene; V was cut back by 1 base and J by 3 bases. DNA for the CDR3: TGCGCCAGCAGCCAAGTTCAGGGGGCAGACACTGAAGCTTTCTTT. Protein sequence: CASSQVQGADTEAFF.

The chain links TRBV6-6 to TRBJ2-7, with unresolved D. The germline V gene encodes CDR1 MNHNY and CDR2 SVGAGI (reference sequence). The germline V and J ends were trimmed by 4 bases and 2 bases, with 12 bases remaining between them. The CDR3 covers 14 residues. CDR3 nucleotides: TGTGCCAGCAGTTGGGCAGAAGTAACCTACGAGCAGTACTTC. Translation gives CASSWAEVTYEQYF.

The V call is TRBV29-1, the J call TRBJ1-4; a weak D match, TRBD1 (6 bases). V dropped 7 bases and J dropped 6 bases, with 15 bases sitting between them. The CDR3 is 13 amino acids. Germline V gene data show CDR1 as SQVTM and CDR2 as ANQGSEA. DNA for the CDR3: TGCAGCGCCGAGAGGGGGGGCGATGAAAAACTGTTTTTT. It is translated as CSAERGGDEKLFF.

This clone was counted between two and nine times. The gene calls are TRBV29-1 and TRBJ1-2, with a tentative D call TRBD1 (5 bases). Germline values: CDR1 SQVTM, CDR2 ANQGSEA. Trimming took off 5 bases at V and 3 bases at J, with 13 bases between the two ends. The CDR3 covers 13 residues. CDR3 sequence reads: CSVLVGDYYGYTF. In DNA form, the CDR3 reads TGCAGCGTTCTGGTAGGGGACTACTATGGCTACACCTTC.

This chain links TRBV30 with TRBJ2-7; 11 bases match TRBD1. The V gene's germline CDR1 is GTSNPN and CDR2 SVGIG (reference sequence). The CDR3 runs 14 residues. V lost 5 bases to trimming and J lost 2 bases; unmatched junction nucleotides: 5. The chain's CDR3 is CAWVGTGGPYEQYF. The DNA of the CDR3 is TGTGCCTGGGTGGGGACAGGGGGGCCCTACGAGCAGTACTTC.

The gene calls are TRBV27 and TRBJ1-4; tentative D call: TRBD1 (6 bases). The CDR3 totals 12 residues. V was clipped by 3 bases and J by 11 bases, with 10 bases between them. Germline V lookup: CDR1 MNHEY, CDR2 SMNVEV (reference sequence). Written as DNA, the CDR3 is TGTGCCAGCAGTTTTGACAGGTTTAAACTGTTTTTT. The encoded protein is CASSFDRFKLFF.

The CDR3 nucleotides read TGTGCCAGTACTTATAGCGGGAGGGCCGTCTACAATGAGCAGTTCTTC. It specifies CASTYSGRAVYNEQFF. J is TRBJ2-1 and V is TRBV19; 11 positions agree with TRBD2. Germline V gives CDR1 LNHDA, CDR2 SQIVND (reference sequence). The CDR3 covers 16 residues. J lost 3 bases, V lost 7 bases, and 8 bases had no gene match.

The chain recombines TRBV21-1 with TRBJ2-1; the tabulated D call, TRBD2, remains unverified against the DNA. TRBV21-1 is listed as a pseudogene. The CDR3 contains 15 residues. CDR3 coding DNA: TGTGCCAGCAGCAAATCGTCCAGCGGGATCGATGAGCAGTTCTTC. It codes for CASSKSSSGIDEQFF.